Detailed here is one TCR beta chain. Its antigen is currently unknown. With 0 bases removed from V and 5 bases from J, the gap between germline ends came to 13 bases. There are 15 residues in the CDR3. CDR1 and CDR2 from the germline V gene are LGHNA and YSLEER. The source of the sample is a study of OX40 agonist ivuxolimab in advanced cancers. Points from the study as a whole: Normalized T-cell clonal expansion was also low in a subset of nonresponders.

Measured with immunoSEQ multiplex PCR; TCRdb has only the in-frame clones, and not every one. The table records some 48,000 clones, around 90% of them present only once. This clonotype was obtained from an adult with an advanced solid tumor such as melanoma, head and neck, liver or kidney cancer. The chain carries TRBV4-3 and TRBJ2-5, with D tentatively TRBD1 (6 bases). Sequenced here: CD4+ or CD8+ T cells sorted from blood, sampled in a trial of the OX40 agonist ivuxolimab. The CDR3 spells CASSQDGGRWETQYF. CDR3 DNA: TGCGCCAGCAGCCAAGATGGGGGCCGGTGGGAGACCCAGTACTTC.